A single sample is the source of the 19 T cell receptor beta chains below, sequenced in a study of long-term antiretroviral therapy in people with HIV. Survey-level immunoSEQ v3.0 assays were run. The data were produced by immunoSEQ multiplex PCR, yet TCRdb's version contains in-frame clones alone and is incomplete. The data contain about 27,000 clones, 80% to 85% of them singletons. Sequenced material: unsorted PBMCs, taken 0.8 years before starting antiretroviral therapy. The receptors originated from a man aged 18 to 35 with HIV.

The sample holds one count of this clone. Other DNA variants within this sample encode the same CDR3. The CDR3 loop is CASSLASSNQPQHF. The CDR3 nucleotides read TGTGCCAGCAGTTTAGCGAGCTCCAATCAGCCCCAGCATTTT. J is TRBJ1-5 and V is TRBV28; D is undetermined. The V and J ends lost 2 bases and 3 bases respectively, with 8 bases between them. Per the germline V gene, CDR1 is MDHEN and CDR2 is SYDVKM. There are 14 residues in the CDR3.

This clone has a single count. The rearrangement uses TRBV14 and TRBJ2-5, with D possibly TRBD2 on 5 matching bases. V lost 2 bases, J lost 5 bases, and 9 bases lay in between. Germline assignment: CDR1 SGHDN and CDR2 FVKESK. The CDR3 is 13 amino acids. The CDR3, as DNA: TGTGCCAGCAGCCAAAGGGAGCGCGAGACCCAGTACTTC. Protein: CASSQRERETQYF.

The chain combines TRBV27 with TRBJ1-1; D is undetermined. Between the trimmed V and J ends, which lost 5 bases and 2 bases, there was a span of 9 bases. This CDR3 region has 13 residues. Looked up from germline, CDR1 is MNHEY and CDR2 is SMNVEV (reference sequence). The CDR3: CASSPLGNTEAFF. The CDR3 DNA sequence: TGTGCCAGCAGTCCACTTGGCAACACTGAAGCTTTCTTT.

The chain joins TRBV27 to TRBJ1-1; no clear D gene. Germline assignment: CDR1 MNHEY and CDR2 SMNVEV (reference sequence). The CDR3 loop spans 13 amino acids. V shed 8 bases and J shed 7 bases, with 17 bases lying between them. The CDR3 DNA reads as TGTGCCAGCGGAAAGCACGAGGCCCTTGAAGCTTTCTTT. Its protein product is CASGKHEALEAFF.

The chain has TRBV19 and TRBJ2-7; 8 bases are a match to TRBD1. The ends lost 5 bases at V and 4 bases at J; junction bases unmatched: 19. The CDR3 consists of 18 residues. Germline V gene lookup returns CDR1 LNHDA and CDR2 SQIVND (reference sequence). For the CDR3, the DNA is TGTGCCAGTAGTCAAAATTCTATACGACAGGGGAGCAAATACGAGCAGTACTTC. Its translation is CASSQNSIRQGSKYEQYF.

This clone was counted only a few times. This chain connects TRBV30 to TRBJ1-2; 9 nucleotides agree with TRBD1. The CDR3 has 14 amino acids. Trimming removed 5 bases from V and 5 bases from J; junction bases left unmatched: 9. The germline V gene encodes CDR1 GTSNPN and CDR2 SVGIG (reference sequence). The CDR3 sequence is CAWGPGQGPYGYTF. CDR3 in DNA: TGTGCCTGGGGCCCGGGACAGGGTCCATATGGCTACACCTTC.

There are a few counts of this clone. The CDR3 DNA reads TGCGCCAGCAGCATAGGGGTGAGGGAGCTGTTTTTT. Protein: CASSIGVRELFF. The chain is built from TRBV5-1 and TRBJ2-2; TRBD1 might be the D (5 bases). CDR3 length: 12 amino acids. Germline V gives CDR1 SGHRS, CDR2 YFSETQ. V was pared by 4 bases and J by 9 bases, with 10 bases between.

V is TRBV7-3 and J is TRBJ2-1, with D perhaps TRBD2 (5 bases). Per the germline V gene, CDR1 is SGHTA and CDR2 is FQGTGA. This CDR3 is 15 amino acids long. Trimming shortened V by 1 base and J by 7 bases, and 14 bases separated the two germline ends. CDR3 loop: CASSLISDIANEQFF. CDR3 DNA: TGTGCCAGCAGCTTAATATCCGACATAGCGAATGAGCAGTTCTTC.

The chain employs TRBV6-6 and TRBJ2-6, with D perhaps being TRBD1 or TRBD2 (5 bases each). The germline V gene has CDR1 MNHNY and CDR2 SVGAGI (reference sequence). This CDR3 contains 15 residues. Trimming took 8 bases from V and 0 from J, leaving 11 bases between them. DNA of the CDR3: TGTGCCAGCTTGGGACCGAGCTCTGGGGCCAACGTCCTGACTTTC. It codes for CASLGPSSGANVLTF.

In this sample, this clone turned up once. The chain combines TRBV28 with TRBJ2-7, with 7 bases that match TRBD2. Per germline, CDR1 MDHEN and CDR2 SYDVKM. With V trimmed by 3 bases and J by 5 bases, 10 bases remained unmatched. The CDR3 extends over 15 amino acids. CDR3 bases: TGTGCCAGCAGTTTTAAAACGGGAGGCGGGGACGAGCAGTACTTC. Translating it yields CASSFKTGGGDEQYF.

The chain joins TRBV28 to TRBJ1-2, with D perhaps matching TRBD1 (6 bases). The germline gives CDR1 MDHEN, CDR2 SYDVKM. V shed 3 bases and J shed 4 bases, with 9 bases lying between them. CDR3 length equals 13 residues. The CDR3 spells CASSLGRGYGYTF. CDR3 sequence (DNA): TGTGCCAGCAGTTTGGGCAGGGGCTATGGCTACACCTTC.

V usage is TRBV7-2 and J usage is TRBJ2-7; 8 bases agree with TRBD1. The V and J ends lost 3 bases and 4 bases, in that order; junction bases with no gene match: 8. This CDR3 is 15 amino acids long. Germline V gene lookup returns CDR1 SGHTA and CDR2 FQGNSA. The CDR3 is CASSFSGTGIYEQYF. CDR3 bases: TGTGCCAGCAGCTTCTCGGGGACAGGTATTTACGAGCAGTACTTC. Filled out from reference TRBV7-2 and TRBJ2-7, the complete variable domain reads GAGVSQSPSNKVTEKGKDVELRCDPISGHTALYWYRQSLGQGLEFLIYFQGNSAPDKSGLPSDRFSAERTGGSVSTLTIQRTQQEDSAVYLCASSFSGTGIYEQYFGPGTRLTVT.

This rearrangement joins TRBV18 to TRBJ1-4; D unclear. Germline CDR1 is KGHSH and CDR2 is LQKENI. The CDR3 is 14 amino acids. Trimming pared 6 bases from V and 4 bases from J, leaving 12 bases between. CDR3 loop: CASSRNGGNEKLFF. As DNA, the CDR3 is TGTGCCAGCTCGCGGAACGGAGGTAATGAAAAACTGTTTTTT.

This clone appeared once. This rearrangement joins TRBV6-1 to TRBJ2-7; D call uncertain. CDR3 length equals 13 residues. Trimming took 4 bases from V and 4 from J, leaving 11 bases between them. Germline values: CDR1 MNHNS, CDR2 SASEGT. The CDR3 nucleotides are TGTGCCAGCAGTGTAGCTGACGAGTACGAGCAGTACTTC. Its translation is CASSVADEYEQYF.

The chain uses TRBV12-5 and TRBJ2-6, with D perhaps matching TRBD1 (5 bases). Germline assignment: CDR1 LGHNT and CDR2 FRNRAP. V was pared by 5 bases and J by 5 bases, with 19 bases between. The CDR3 is made up of 17 amino acids. CDR3 region: CASGIIAGQSRANVLTF. CDR3 bases: TGTGCTAGTGGTATCATCGCAGGACAAAGTCGGGCCAACGTCCTGACTTTC.

The gene calls are TRBV6-5 and TRBJ2-7; the D gene could be TRBD1 or TRBD2 (5 bases each). The CDR3 is 12 amino acids. Trimming pared 6 bases from V and 4 bases from J, leaving 10 bases between. Germline values: CDR1 MNHEY, CDR2 SVGAGI. The CDR3 sequence: CASSRGVYEQYF. The CDR3, as DNA: TGTGCCAGCAGCCGAGGGGTTTACGAGCAGTACTTC.

The rearrangement links TRBV11-3 to TRBJ1-1; D not certain. With 4 bases removed from V and 0 bases from J, the gap between germline ends came to 9 bases. Germline V gene lookup returns CDR1 SGHNT and CDR2 YENEEA. This CDR3 comprises 14 residues. The CDR3 DNA follows: TGTGCCAGCAGCTCGGCGGCAATGAACACTGAAGCTTTCTTT. Its translation: CASSSAAMNTEAFF. Based on the CDR3 plus reference TRBV11-3 and TRBJ1-1, the full variable domain is EAGVVQSPRYKIIEKKQPVAFWCNPISGHNTLYWYLQNLGQGPELLIRYENEEAVDDSQLPKDRFSAERLKGVDSTLKIQPAELGDSAVYLCASSSAAMNTEAFFGQGTRLTVV.

The chain recombines TRBV2 with TRBJ1-1; D call uncertain. The CDR3 contains 12 residues. Germline-derived CDR1 and CDR2 are SNHLY and FYNNEI. V lost 6 bases and J lost 0, with 5 bases in between. This CDR3 is CASRGLNTEAFF. The CDR3, as DNA: TGTGCCAGCAGGGGTCTGAACACTGAAGCTTTCTTT.

V usage is TRBV10-3 and J usage is TRBJ2-1, with 15 bases identical to TRBD2. CDR3 length: 18 residues. Germline V gene data show CDR1 as ENHRY and CDR2 as SYGVKD. V shed 6 bases and J 2 bases; nucleotides not matched to a gene: 8. The CDR3, as DNA: TGTGCCATCAGCGATAGGACTAGCGGGGGGGCGGCCTACAATGAGCAGTTCTTC. Translating it yields CAISDRTSGGAAYNEQFF.